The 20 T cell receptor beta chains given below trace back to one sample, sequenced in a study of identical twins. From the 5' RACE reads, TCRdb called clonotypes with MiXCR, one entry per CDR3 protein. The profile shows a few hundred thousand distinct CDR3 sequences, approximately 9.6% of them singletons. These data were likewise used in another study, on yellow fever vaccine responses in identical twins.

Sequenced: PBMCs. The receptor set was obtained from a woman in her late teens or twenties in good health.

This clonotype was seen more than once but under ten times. The CDR3 DNA is TGCGCCAGCAGCCAAGTAAAGGGGACTGAGAATCAGCCCCAGCATTTT. Translation gives CASSQVKGTENQPQHF. The V and J genes are TRBV4-1 and TRBJ1-5; a weak D match, TRBD1 (5 bases). This CDR3 region has 16 residues. The V and J ends lost 1 base and 4 bases respectively, with 14 bases between them. The germline V gene encodes CDR1 MGHRA and CDR2 YSYEKL.

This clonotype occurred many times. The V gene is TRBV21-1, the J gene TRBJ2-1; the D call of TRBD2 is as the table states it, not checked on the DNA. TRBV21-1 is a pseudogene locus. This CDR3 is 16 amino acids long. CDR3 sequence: CASSKGEREGRSEQFF. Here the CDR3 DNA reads TGTGCCAGCAGCAAGGGGGAGCGGGAGGGCCGCAGTGAGCAGTTCTTC.

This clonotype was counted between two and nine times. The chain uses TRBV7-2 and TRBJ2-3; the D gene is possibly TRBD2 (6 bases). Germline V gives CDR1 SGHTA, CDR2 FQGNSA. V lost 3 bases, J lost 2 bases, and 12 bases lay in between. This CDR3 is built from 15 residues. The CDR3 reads CASSFKAGPTDTQYF. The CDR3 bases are TGTGCCAGCAGCTTTAAGGCGGGACCCACAGATACGCAGTATTTT.

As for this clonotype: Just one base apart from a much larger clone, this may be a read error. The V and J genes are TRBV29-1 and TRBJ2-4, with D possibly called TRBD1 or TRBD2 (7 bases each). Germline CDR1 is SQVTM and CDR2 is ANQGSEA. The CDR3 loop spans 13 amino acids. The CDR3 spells CSASGTAENFQYF. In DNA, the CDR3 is TGCAGCGCCAGCGGGACAGCGGAAAACTTTCAGTACTTC. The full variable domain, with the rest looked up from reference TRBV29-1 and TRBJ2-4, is SAVISQKPSRDICQRGTSLTIQCQVDSQVTMMFWYRQQPGQSLTLIATANQGSEATYESGFVIDKFPISRPNLTFSTLTVSNMSPEDSSIYLCSASGTAENFQYFGAGTRLSVL.

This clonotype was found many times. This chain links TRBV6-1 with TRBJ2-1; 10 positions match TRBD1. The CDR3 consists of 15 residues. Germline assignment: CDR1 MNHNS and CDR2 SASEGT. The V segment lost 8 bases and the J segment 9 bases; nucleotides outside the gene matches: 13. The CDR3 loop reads CASGKGQGGLSEQFF. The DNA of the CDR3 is TGTGCCAGCGGAAAAGGACAGGGGGGTCTCAGTGAGCAGTTCTTC.

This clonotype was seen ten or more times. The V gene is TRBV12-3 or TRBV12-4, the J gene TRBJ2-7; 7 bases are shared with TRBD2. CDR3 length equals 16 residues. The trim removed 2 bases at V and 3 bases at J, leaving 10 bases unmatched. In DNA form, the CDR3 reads TGTGCCAGCAGTTTACGAGGACTAGTCTCGTTCTACGAGCAGTACTTC. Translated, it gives CASSLRGLVSFYEQYF.

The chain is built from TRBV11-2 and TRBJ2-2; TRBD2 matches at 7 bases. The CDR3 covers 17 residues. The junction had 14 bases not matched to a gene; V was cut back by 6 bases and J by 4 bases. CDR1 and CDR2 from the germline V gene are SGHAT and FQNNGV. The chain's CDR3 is CASRGGSEGGPTGELFF. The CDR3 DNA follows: TGTGCCAGCAGGGGAGGGTCCGAGGGAGGGCCCACCGGGGAGCTGTTTTTT. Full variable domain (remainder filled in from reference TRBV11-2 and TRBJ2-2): EAGVAQSPRYKIIEKRQSVAFWCNPISGHATLYWYQQILGQGPKLLIQFQNNGVVDDSQLPKDRFSAERLKGVDSTLKIQPAKLEDSAVYLCASRGGSEGGPTGELFFGEGSRLTVL.

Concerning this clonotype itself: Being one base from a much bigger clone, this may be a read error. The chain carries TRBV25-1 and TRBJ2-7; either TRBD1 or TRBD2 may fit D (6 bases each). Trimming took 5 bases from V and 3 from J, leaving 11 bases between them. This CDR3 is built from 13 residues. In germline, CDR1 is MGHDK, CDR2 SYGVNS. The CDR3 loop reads CASSTGALYEQYF. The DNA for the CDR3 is TGTGCCAGCAGTACGGGGGCCCTCTACGAGCAGTACTTC.

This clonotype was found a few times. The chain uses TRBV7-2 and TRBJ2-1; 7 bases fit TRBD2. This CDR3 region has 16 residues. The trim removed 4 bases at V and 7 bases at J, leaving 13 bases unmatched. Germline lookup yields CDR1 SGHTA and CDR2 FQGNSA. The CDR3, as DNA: TGTGCCAGCAGCTCACAAAGCGGGAAAGGTTCGAATGAGCAGTTCTTC. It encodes CASSSQSGKGSNEQFF.

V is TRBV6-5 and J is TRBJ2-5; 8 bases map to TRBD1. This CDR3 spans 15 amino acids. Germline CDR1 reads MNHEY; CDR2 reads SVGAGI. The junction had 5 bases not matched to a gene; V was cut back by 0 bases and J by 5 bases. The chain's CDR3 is CASSYSGQGAETQYF. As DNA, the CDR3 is TGTGCCAGCAGTTACTCAGGGCAGGGGGCTGAGACCCAGTACTTC.

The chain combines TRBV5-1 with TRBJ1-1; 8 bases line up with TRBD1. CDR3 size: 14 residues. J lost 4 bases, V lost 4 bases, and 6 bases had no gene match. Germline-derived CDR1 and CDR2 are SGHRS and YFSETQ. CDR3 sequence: CASSEGTGSTEAFF. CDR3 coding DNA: TGCGCCAGCAGCGAGGGGACAGGAAGCACTGAAGCTTTCTTT. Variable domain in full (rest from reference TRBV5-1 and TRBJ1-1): KAGVTQTPRYLIKTRGQQVTLSCSPISGHRSVSWYQQTPGQGLQFLFEYFSETQRNKGNFPGRFSGRQFSNSRSEMNVSTLELGDSALYLCASSEGTGSTEAFFGQGTRLTVV.

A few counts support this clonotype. For the CDR3, the DNA is TGCAGTGCTAGAGATTCCAGGTCAACTAACTATGGCTACACCTTC. This gives the protein CSARDSRSTNYGYTF. The genes are TRBV20-1 and TRBJ1-2; D remains unclear. V lost 0 bases, J lost 0 bases, and 11 bases lay in between. Germline CDR1 DFQATT, CDR2 SNEGSKA (reference sequence). This CDR3 is built from 15 residues.

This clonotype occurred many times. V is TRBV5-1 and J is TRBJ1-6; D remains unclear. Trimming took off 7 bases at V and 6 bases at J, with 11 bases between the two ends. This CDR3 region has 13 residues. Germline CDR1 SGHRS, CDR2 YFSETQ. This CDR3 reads CASATSGNSPLHF. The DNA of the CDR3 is TGCGCCAGCGCAACCAGCGGTAATTCACCCCTCCACTTT.

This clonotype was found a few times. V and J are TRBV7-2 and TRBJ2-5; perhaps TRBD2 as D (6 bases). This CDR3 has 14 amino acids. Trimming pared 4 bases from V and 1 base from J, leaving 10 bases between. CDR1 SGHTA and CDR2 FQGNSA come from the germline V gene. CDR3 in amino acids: CASSSLARQETQYF. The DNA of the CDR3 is TGTGCCAGCAGCTCGCTAGCGCGCCAAGAGACCCAGTACTTC.

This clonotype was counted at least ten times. Here the CDR3 DNA reads TGCAGCGTTATGGGGGCTAGCGGGAGCGTAACGTACGAGCAGTACTTC. Protein product: CSVMGASGSVTYEQYF. The chain joins TRBV29-1 to TRBJ2-7; TRBD2 aligns across 10 bases. This CDR3 contains 16 residues. V gave up 5 bases and J gave up 4 bases; unmatched junction bases: 14. The germline V gene has CDR1 SQVTM and CDR2 ANQGSEA.

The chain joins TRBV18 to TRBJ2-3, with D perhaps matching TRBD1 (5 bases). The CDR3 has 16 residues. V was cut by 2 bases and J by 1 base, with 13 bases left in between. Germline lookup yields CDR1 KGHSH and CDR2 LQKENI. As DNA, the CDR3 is TGTGCCAGCTCACCATGGCAGGGAACGGGCACAGATACGCAGTATTTT. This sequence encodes CASSPWQGTGTDTQYF.

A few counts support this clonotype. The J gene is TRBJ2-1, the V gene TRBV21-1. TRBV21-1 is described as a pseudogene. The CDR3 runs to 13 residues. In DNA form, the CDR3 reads TGTGCCAGCAGCAAAAGCTATTACAATGAGCAGTTCTTC. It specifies CASSKSYYNEQFF.

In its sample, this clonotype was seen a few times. CDR3 in amino acids: CARGWAGHSYEQYF. CDR3 in DNA: TGTGCCAGGGGCTGGGCGGGCCACTCCTACGAGCAGTACTTC. The V and J genes are TRBV6-1 and TRBJ2-7; D is possibly TRBD2 (5 bases). Deletions cut 9 bases from V and 0 bases from J, with 15 bases between. The CDR3 consists of 14 residues. Germline-derived CDR1 and CDR2 are MNHNS and SASEGT.

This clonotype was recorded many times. The CDR3 sequence is CSARDLIYGSNQPQHF. The CDR3 DNA reads TGCAGTGCTAGAGATCTAATATACGGCAGCAATCAGCCCCAGCATTTT. V and J are TRBV20-1 and TRBJ1-5; D remains ambiguous. V lost 0 bases, J lost 1 base, and 13 bases lay in between. From germline, CDR1 is DFQATT and CDR2 SNEGSKA (reference sequence). This CDR3 spans 16 amino acids.

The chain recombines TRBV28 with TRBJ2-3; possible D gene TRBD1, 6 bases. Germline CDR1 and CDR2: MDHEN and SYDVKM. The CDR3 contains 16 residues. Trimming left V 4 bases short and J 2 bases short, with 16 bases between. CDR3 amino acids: CASSSRRDIYTDTQYF. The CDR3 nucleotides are TGTGCCAGCAGTTCTCGACGGGACATTTACACAGATACGCAGTATTTT.